Below, 23 T cell receptor beta chains from the same sample are listed, as sequenced in a study of cytomegalovirus exposure and HLA in healthy donors. Primers included in the PCR were 60 Vbeta and 13 Jbeta primers. The method was immunoSEQ multiplex PCR; TCRdb's version includes in-frame clones alone and lacks a portion of them. The sample shows 150,000 or so clones, nearly 80% of them seen only once. Sequencing was done on a sample of PBMCs. The receptors come from a young man in good health and CMV-seropositive.

This chain uses TRBV7-9 with TRBJ2-7; D uncertain. CDR1 SEHNR and CDR2 FQNEAQ come from the germline V gene (reference sequence). Trimming took 4 bases from V and 11 from J, leaving 15 bases between them. The CDR3 totals 12 residues. The CDR3 DNA sequence: TGTGCCAGCAGCTCCCGCGGAAGCGAAGAGTACTTC. The encoded protein is CASSSRGSEEYF.

This chain joins TRBV9 and TRBJ2-2; 10 nucleotides agree with TRBD2. The germline gives CDR1 SGDLS, CDR2 YYNGEE. V lost 5 bases, J lost 3 bases, and 13 bases stayed unmatched. This CDR3 is 18 amino acids long. CDR3 coding DNA: TGTGCCAGCAGTTTACAGAGCCCTAGCGGGAGTTACACCGGGGAGCTGTTTTTT. It translates to CASSLQSPSGSYTGELFF.

This chain uses TRBV6-6 with TRBJ1-1, with 7 bases lining up with TRBD1. This CDR3 comprises 16 residues. The V segment lost 6 bases and the J segment 1 base; nucleotides outside the gene matches: 11. Germline lookup yields CDR1 MNHNY and CDR2 SVGAGI (reference sequence). The CDR3: CASSNRPGTANTEAFF. The CDR3 nucleotides read TGTGCCAGCAGCAACCGTCCCGGGACAGCGAACACTGAAGCTTTCTTT.

The chain has TRBV5-1 and TRBJ2-7, with TRBD2 identical over 11 bases. The CDR3 totals 14 residues. The junction had 4 bases not matched to a gene; V was cut back by 4 bases and J by 4 bases. From germline, CDR1 is SGHRS and CDR2 YFSETQ. The CDR3, as DNA: TGCGCCAGCAGCGAACTAGCGGGAGAGTACGAGCAGTACTTC. It codes for CASSELAGEYEQYF. Full variable domain (outside the CDR3, taken from reference TRBV5-1 and TRBJ2-7): KAGVTQTPRYLIKTRGQQVTLSCSPISGHRSVSWYQQTPGQGLQFLFEYFSETQRNKGNFPGRFSGRQFSNSRSEMNVSTLELGDSALYLCASSELAGEYEQYFGPGTRLTVT.

The sample holds many counts of this clone. V is TRBV28 and J is TRBJ1-1; possibly TRBD1 for D (6 bases). V dropped 10 bases and J dropped 3 bases, with 12 bases sitting between them. CDR1 and CDR2 from the germline V gene are MDHEN and SYDVKM. This CDR3 contains 12 residues. CDR3: CATLGAYTEAFF. CDR3 sequence (DNA): TGTGCCACCTTGGGGGCGTACACTGAAGCTTTCTTT.

V and J are TRBV7-2 and TRBJ2-2; possible D gene TRBD2, 6 bases. Germline V gene sequence: CDR1 SGHTA, CDR2 FQGNSA. The CDR3 totals 15 residues. V was cut by 2 bases and J by 1 base, with 8 bases left in between. This CDR3 reads CASSLWRENTGELFF. CDR3 coding DNA: TGTGCCAGCAGCTTATGGAGGGAGAACACCGGGGAGCTGTTTTTT.

Written as DNA, the CDR3 is TGTGCCAGCTCAGAATCGACAGGATCCTACGAGCAGTACTTC. Its translation: CASSESTGSYEQYF. V gene TRBV18 combines with J gene TRBJ2-7, with D possibly matching TRBD1 (6 bases). The V end was cut by 5 bases, the J end by 1 base, with 12 bases between. Germline-derived CDR1 and CDR2 are KGHSH and LQKENI. The CDR3 totals 14 residues.

Note on this clone: Its ends do not fully match the called genes, so a read error is possible. The chain links TRBV4-2 to TRBJ2-1; 9 bases are a match to TRBD2. CDR1 LGHNA and CDR2 YNFKEQ come from the germline V gene. The CDR3 runs to 13 residues. CDR3 amino acids: CASSQGPGLALLF. CDR3 in DNA: TGTGCCAGCAGCCAAGGGCCGGGACTAGCTCTACTCTTC.

The V gene is TRBV6-6, the J gene TRBJ2-3; the match to TRBD2 covers 8 bases. This CDR3 comprises 15 residues. Germline V gene lookup returns CDR1 MNHNY and CDR2 SVGAGI (reference sequence). V trimming: 7 bases; J trimming: 3 bases; junction bases outside the gene matches: 9. CDR3 sequence: CASNLREGQTDTQYF. CDR3 coding DNA: TGTGCCAGCAACCTCCGGGAGGGCCAAACAGATACGCAGTATTTT.

There are a few counts of this clone. CDR3 nucleotide sequence: TGTGCCAGCAGCTTGGGGGGACAGAGAACGAATGAAAAACTGTTTTTT. Amino acids: CASSLGGQRTNEKLFF. The V gene is TRBV5-4, the J gene TRBJ1-4, with 7 bases fitting TRBD1. Germline lookup yields CDR1 SGHNT and CDR2 YYREEE (reference sequence). The V and J ends lost 0 bases and 5 bases, in that order; junction bases with no gene match: 7. This CDR3 has 16 residues.

In the case of this clone: One end of the junction does not line up with germline, which may come from a read error. The chain recombines TRBV19 with TRBJ1-2, with no clear D. The CDR3 spans 12 residues. CDR1 is LNHDA, CDR2 SQIVND, per germline (reference sequence). The CDR3 bases are TGTGCCAGTAGTATCGGGAGCTATGGCCACACCTTC. This sequence encodes CASSIGSYGHTF. Full variable domain (missing parts from reference TRBV19 and TRBJ1-2): DGGITQSPKYLFRKEGQNVTLSCEQNLNHDAMYWYRQDPGQGLRLIYYSQIVNDFQKGDIAEGYSVSREKKESFPLTVTSAQKNPTAFYLCASSIGSYGHTFGSGTRLTVV.

The chain carries TRBV6-5 and TRBJ2-7; D is unresolved. V was pared by 3 bases and J by 1 base, with 13 bases between. There are 15 residues in the CDR3. From germline, CDR1 is MNHEY and CDR2 SVGAGI. The CDR3: CASSYGQALSYEQYF. In DNA form, the CDR3 reads TGTGCCAGCAGTTATGGGCAGGCCCTTTCCTACGAGCAGTACTTC.

This clone was seen a single time. V is TRBV9 and J is TRBJ2-1, with 8 bases matching TRBD1. The V gene end was trimmed by 3 bases and the J gene end by 2 bases; junction bases not matched to a gene: 16. This CDR3 is built from 19 residues. From germline, CDR1 is SGDLS and CDR2 YYNGEE. The CDR3 DNA follows: TGTGCCAGCAGCGCCCCGAGGGGGGCAGGGGGCATCCCCTACAATGAGCAGTTCTTC. Amino acids: CASSAPRGAGGIPYNEQFF.

The chain couples TRBV9 to TRBJ1-2, with 7 positions matching TRBD1. V lost 6 bases, J lost 4 bases, and 18 bases stayed unmatched. Looked up from germline, CDR1 is SGDLS and CDR2 is YYNGEE. There are 17 residues in the CDR3. CDR3 loop: CASTRIGIGGSSYGYTF. CDR3 in DNA: TGTGCCAGCACACGAATCGGCATAGGGGGCAGTTCCTATGGCTACACCTTC.

A word on this clone: Other nucleotide sequences from this sample produce the same CDR3. This chain uses TRBV19 with TRBJ1-5; 7 bases agree with TRBD1. CDR1 LNHDA and CDR2 SQIVND come from the germline V gene (reference sequence). Unmatched junction bases numbered 3, after V lost 4 bases and J lost 3 bases. This CDR3 spans 14 amino acids. The CDR3 nucleotides are TGTGCCAGTAGTACGGACAGGAACAATCAGCCCCAGCATTTT. Protein sequence: CASSTDRNNQPQHF.

This clone was recorded once. This chain uses TRBV7-3 with TRBJ2-7, with D perhaps matching TRBD2 (6 bases). The CDR3 sequence is 13 residues long. Trimming took off 6 bases at V and 6 bases at J, with 15 bases between the two ends. Germline V CDR1 and CDR2: SGHTA, FQGTGA. Written as DNA, the CDR3 is TGTGCCAGCAGGCCGACGGGAGCGGGCGAGCAGTACTTC. Translated: CASRPTGAGEQYF.

Concerning this clone: Its ends do not fully match the called genes, so a read error is possible. The chain links TRBV29-1 to TRBJ2-7; 7 bases line up with TRBD1. The CDR3 is 13 residues long. CDR1 and CDR2 from the germline V gene are SQVTM and ANQGSEA. The CDR3 nucleotides are TGCAGCGTAGAAGACAGGGTAACCTACGAGCAGTACTTC. It is translated as CSVEDRVTYEQYF.

The sample holds many counts of this clone. This sequence joins TRBV4-1 and TRBJ2-2, with 8 bases aligning to TRBD1. V lost 4 bases, J lost 4 bases, and 5 bases stayed unmatched. The CDR3 length is 15 residues. Looked up from germline, CDR1 is MGHRA and CDR2 is YSYEKL. CDR3 sequence (DNA): TGCGCCAGCAGCCCCGGACAGGGTAGCACCGGGGAGCTGTTTTTT. Residues: CASSPGQGSTGELFF.

This sequence joins TRBV29-1 and TRBJ1-1; no clear D gene. CDR3 size: 13 residues. The germline V and J ends were trimmed by 3 bases and 11 bases, with 19 bases remaining between them. The V gene's germline CDR1 is SQVTM and CDR2 ANQGSEA. The CDR3 protein is CSVDSERAGGAFF. The CDR3 DNA follows: TGCAGCGTTGATTCCGAAAGGGCCGGCGGGGCTTTCTTT.

The chain has TRBV7-9 and TRBJ2-7, with 10 bases aligning to TRBD2. Germline V gives CDR1 SEHNR, CDR2 FQNEAQ (reference sequence). CDR3 length: 19 amino acids. The V segment lost 1 base and the J segment 7 bases; nucleotides outside the gene matches: 19. CDR3 coding DNA: TGTGCCAGCAGCTTAGGGGGGGGGACAGCGAAGCGGGAGGGCCTGGAGCAGTACTTC. Its translation: CASSLGGGTAKREGLEQYF. The full variable domain, completed using reference TRBV7-9 and TRBJ2-7, is DTGVSQNPRHKITKRGQNVTFRCDPISEHNRLYWYRQTLGQGPEFLTYFQNEAQLEKSRLLSDRFSAERPKGSFSTLEIQRTEQGDSAMYLCASSLGGGTAKREGLEQYFGPGTRLTVT.

The V call is TRBV5-1, the J call TRBJ2-1; 12 nucleotides align to TRBD2. The length of the CDR3 is 16 residues. Per germline, CDR1 SGHRS and CDR2 YFSETQ. Unmatched junction bases numbered 9, after V lost 4 bases and J lost 7 bases. CDR3 nucleotides: TGCGCCAGCAGCACCGAGCTAGCGGGAGGGATGAATGAGCAGTTCTTC. Translation: CASSTELAGGMNEQFF.

About this clone itself: One junction end does not reproduce the germline sequence, and a read error may be involved. V is TRBV7-2 and J is TRBJ2-1; TRBD2 aligns across 8 bases. This CDR3 is 15 amino acids long. The germline V gene encodes CDR1 SGHTA and CDR2 FQGNSA. The CDR3 loop is CASSIAGSSYNEQFF. The CDR3 DNA sequence: TGTGCCAGCAGCATAGCGGGGAGCTCCTACAATGAGCAGTTCTTC.

The rearrangement links TRBV10-2 to TRBJ2-7; the D gene is possibly TRBD2 (7 bases). CDR1 and CDR2 from the germline V gene are WSHSY and SAAADI. CDR3 length: 16 amino acids. Trimming removed 1 base from V and 0 bases from J, with 13 bases in between. CDR3: CASSEWGGRGSYEQYF. The DNA of the CDR3 is TGCGCCAGCAGTGAGTGGGGGGGGCGAGGCTCCTACGAGCAGTACTTC.